The TCR beta chain described here comes from a study of T-cell memory formation after mild COVID-19. The CDR3 is 15 amino acids. The V end lost 6 bases, the J end lost 3 bases, and 17 bases lay between the germline ends. With constant-segment primers, 5'RACE yielded cDNA libraries of TCR alpha and TCR beta that carried sample barcodes and UMIs. Using its own MiXCR run on the 5' RACE reads, TCRdb lists one record per CDR3 protein. The sample contains 140,000 or so distinct CDR3 sequences, 13% to 15% of which appear only once. This clonotype has a handful of counts. Its target is unknown. Broader study findings: Pre-infection memory contained some responding clones, which suggested that cross-reactive memory had joined. The CD4+ clones that contracted clustered mainly within CM and EM, and the CD8+ clones concentrated in EMRA.

The sequenced sample consisted of PBMCs or a T cell subset sorted from them (not recorded which). V is TRBV6-7 and J is TRBJ1-1; D unresolved. TRBV6-7 is an ORF, and what it does is uncertain. This clonotype was sampled from an adult woman who had mild COVID-19 (a few samples of this study predate the infection). Cell type and time point are not known. CDR3 nucleotides: TGTGCCAGCAGAACCGTCCCGCCCGGGGACACTGAAGCTTTCTTT. As protein: CASRTVPPGDTEAFF.